The 21 T cell receptor beta chains listed next were all sequenced from one sample in a study of TIL therapy for anti-PD-1-resistant metastatic lung cancer. Sample time point: pre-treatment sample, taken before nivolumab and TIL therapy. The tumor samples were excised metastases, mostly pleural nodules or supraclavicular lymph nodes. Sequencing used immunoSEQ v3. Produced via immunoSEQ multiplex PCR; TCRdb's table is partial and in-frame only. The sample includes approximately 1,000 clones, approximately 71% seen only once; the top ten take 9.1%. The sample was tumor tissue, taken at baseline. The receptors come from a person between 30 and 80 years old with non-small cell lung cancer.

The gene calls are TRBV4-3 and TRBJ2-5; perhaps TRBD2 as D (6 bases). Trimming took off 0 bases at V and 5 bases at J, with 16 bases between the two ends. Germline CDR1 LGHNA, CDR2 YSLEER. This CDR3 spans 16 amino acids. The CDR3 is CASSQDWRGRRETQYF. As DNA, the CDR3 is TGCGCCAGCAGCCAAGATTGGCGGGGTCGTAGGGAGACCCAGTACTTC.

This clone was picked up a small number of times. V usage is TRBV30 and J usage is TRBJ1-1; D not certain. Germline loops: CDR1 GTSNPN, CDR2 SVGIG (reference sequence). The CDR3 is made up of 12 amino acids. V was pared by 8 bases and J by 0 bases, with 10 bases between. The CDR3 reads CAGWWLNTEAFF. The DNA of the CDR3 is TGTGCCGGTTGGTGGTTGAACACTGAAGCTTTCTTT.

This chain joins TRBV5-4 and TRBJ2-3; 13 bases line up with TRBD2. Per germline, CDR1 SGHNT and CDR2 YYREEE (reference sequence). The V and J ends lost 4 bases and 1 base, in that order; junction bases with no gene match: 3. This CDR3 is 16 amino acids long. The CDR3 loop is CASSGGTSGGTDTQYF. The CDR3 bases are TGTGCCAGCAGCGGGGGGACTAGCGGGGGCACAGATACGCAGTATTTT.

The chain carries TRBV5-5 and TRBJ1-6; unclear D gene. The germline V gene has CDR1 SGHKS and CDR2 YYEKEE (reference sequence). There are 15 residues in the CDR3. V was shortened by 0 bases and J by 4 bases, with 8 bases between the two germline ends. The CDR3 loop is CASSLASAYNSPLHF. The CDR3 DNA sequence: TGTGCCAGCAGCTTGGCGTCAGCTTATAATTCACCCCTCCACTTT.

V is TRBV20-1 and J is TRBJ2-3, with no clear D. V lost 5 bases, J lost 6 bases, and 9 bases lay in between. CDR1 and CDR2 (germline): DFQATT, SNEGSKA (reference sequence). This CDR3 is built from 11 residues. This CDR3 is CSAADFDTQYF. Here the CDR3 DNA reads TGCAGTGCTGCCGACTTCGATACGCAGTATTTT.

V is TRBV11-2 and J is TRBJ2-2; D possibly uses TRBD1 or TRBD2 (6 bases each). From germline, CDR1 is SGHAT and CDR2 FQNNGV. The CDR3 runs to 17 residues. With 3 bases removed from V and 4 bases from J, the gap between germline ends came to 18 bases. CDR3 loop: CASSFVGGAGSTGELFF. The CDR3 DNA reads as TGTGCCAGCAGCTTTGTCGGGGGCGCGGGGAGCACCGGGGAGCTGTTTTTT. Supplemented by reference TRBV11-2 and TRBJ2-2, the full variable domain reads EAGVAQSPRYKIIEKRQSVAFWCNPISGHATLYWYQQILGQGPKLLIQFQNNGVVDDSQLPKDRFSAERLKGVDSTLKIQPAKLEDSAVYLCASSFVGGAGSTGELFFGEGSRLTVL.

The CDR3 DNA is TGTGCCAGCAGCCGTCGAGTTTATGAAAAACTGTTTTTT. Encoded protein: CASSRRVYEKLFF. The chain recombines TRBV28 with TRBJ1-4; D unresolved. This CDR3 has 13 amino acids. Germline V gene data show CDR1 as MDHEN and CDR2 as SYDVKM. V was cut by 6 bases and J by 6 bases, with 11 bases left in between.

The CDR3 loop is CASTTRASGGMGEQFF. The CDR3 coding sequence is TGTGCCAGCACCACTAGGGCTAGCGGGGGGATGGGGGAGCAGTTCTTC. The chain links TRBV11-2 to TRBJ2-1, with TRBD2 identical over 11 bases. The V segment lost 7 bases and the J segment 10 bases; nucleotides outside the gene matches: 15. This CDR3 is 16 amino acids long. Germline V lookup: CDR1 SGHAT, CDR2 FQNNGV.

This chain connects TRBV21-1 to TRBJ1-1; no check of the table's D call, TRBD1, against the DNA was made. TRBV21-1 is a pseudogene segment. The CDR3 extends over 16 amino acids. The CDR3 DNA reads TGTGCCAGCAGCGAACAGGGGCGGGAAGAGAACACTGAAGCTTTCTTT. This encodes CASSEQGREENTEAFF.

In the case of this clone: This sample also contains other DNA sequences that code for the same CDR3. V gene TRBV30 combines with J gene TRBJ2-7; the D gene is possibly TRBD1 (6 bases). Germline V gene lookup returns CDR1 GTSNPN and CDR2 SVGIG (reference sequence). The CDR3 sequence is 14 residues long. Trimming shortened V by 0 bases and J by 3 bases, and 12 bases separated the two germline ends. CDR3 in DNA: TGTGCCTGGAGTGTCGAGGACAGCCACTACGAGCAGTACTTC. It translates to CAWSVEDSHYEQYF. Filled out from reference TRBV30 and TRBJ2-7, the complete variable domain reads SQTIHQWPATLVQPVGSPLSLECTVEGTSNPNLYWYRQAAGRGLQLLFYSVGIGQISSEVPQNLSASRPQDRQFILSSKKLLLSDSGFYLCAWSVEDSHYEQYFGPGTRLTVT.

This chain uses TRBV27 with TRBJ2-6; D uncertain. V was trimmed by 5 bases and J by 0 bases, leaving 5 bases between them. Germline CDR1 MNHEY, CDR2 SMNVEV (reference sequence). The CDR3 has 14 amino acids. CDR3 nucleotides: TGTGCCAGCAGTCTAAGCTCTGGGGCCAACGTCCTGACTTTC. Translating it yields CASSLSSGANVLTF. Together with reference TRBV27 and TRBJ2-6, the CDR3 gives the full variable domain: EAQVTQNPRYLITVTGKKLTVTCSQNMNHEYMSWYRQDPGLGLRQIYYSMNVEVTDKGDVPEGYKVSRKEKRNFPLILESPSPNQTSLYFCASSLSSGANVLTFGAGSRLTVL.

V usage is TRBV23-1 and J usage is TRBJ2-7; 7 nucleotides align to TRBD1. TRBV23-1 is placed among ORFs of uncertain function. V was pared by 7 bases and J by 7 bases, with 7 bases of the junction left unmatched. The CDR3 totals 12 residues. The CDR3 is CASNDRVKEQYF. In DNA form, the CDR3 reads TGCGCCAGCAACGACAGGGTTAAAGAGCAGTACTTC.

In this sample, this clone turned up a few times. The chain employs TRBV5-6 and TRBJ2-5, with D uncertain. Trimming took off 1 base at V and 9 bases at J, with 7 bases between the two ends. The CDR3 covers 11 residues. CDR1 SGHDT and CDR2 YYEEEE come from the germline V gene. The CDR3 DNA sequence: TGTGCCAGCAGCTTGCGTTCGGCCCAGTACTTC. It codes for CASSLRSAQYF.

The chain combines TRBV28 with TRBJ1-5, with a tentative D call TRBD1 (5 bases). This CDR3 is built from 14 residues. V lost 2 bases and J lost 7, with 12 bases in between. Germline V gives CDR1 MDHEN, CDR2 SYDVKM. CDR3 sequence (DNA): TGTGCCAGCAGTTTAGGGACGGCCATACAGCCCCAGCATTTT. Amino acid sequence: CASSLGTAIQPQHF.

The gene calls are TRBV4-2 and TRBJ1-1, with D hard to call. The CDR3 has 14 residues. Trimming left V 4 bases short and J 1 base short, with 10 bases between. Germline V gene lookup returns CDR1 LGHNA and CDR2 YNFKEQ. CDR3 sequence: CASSLDTGNTEAFF. Here the CDR3 DNA reads TGTGCCAGCAGCCTCGACACTGGGAACACTGAAGCTTTCTTT.

The chain has TRBV7-3 and TRBJ1-1, with a possible D match to TRBD1 (5 bases). With 2 bases removed from V and 1 base from J, the gap between germline ends came to 14 bases. Looked up from germline, CDR1 is SGHTA and CDR2 is FQGTGA. This CDR3 is built from 16 residues. The CDR3: CASSLHYMRGNTEAFF. The CDR3 DNA is TGTGCCAGCAGCTTACACTACATGAGGGGGAACACTGAAGCTTTCTTT.

This clone came up once. The chain couples TRBV28 to TRBJ2-1; maybe TRBD2 (7 bases). The CDR3 spans 15 residues. V dropped 7 bases and J dropped 8 bases, with 21 bases sitting between them. Germline CDR1 MDHEN, CDR2 SYDVKM. The CDR3 coding sequence is TGTGCCAGCACCCGTCTAGGGGGGGGAAGGGATGAGCAGTTCTTC. Protein: CASTRLGGGRDEQFF.

V usage is TRBV7-9 and J usage is TRBJ1-5, with D maybe TRBD1 (6 bases). Trimming cost V 4 bases and J 0 bases, with 16 bases left between them. CDR1 SEHNR and CDR2 FQNEAQ come from the germline V gene (reference sequence). This CDR3 comprises 17 residues. The CDR3 DNA follows: TGTGCCAGCAGCTCCACAGACAGGAGCTTTAGCAATCAGCCCCAGCATTTT. The encoded protein is CASSSTDRSFSNQPQHF.

This clone showed up just a few times. CDR3 sequence (DNA): TGCGCCAGCAGCCAAGATTTGGGGCGCACAGATACGCAGTATTTT. Translation gives CASSQDLGRTDTQYF. The chain recombines TRBV4-3 with TRBJ2-3, with D maybe TRBD1 (5 bases). Germline CDR1 and CDR2: LGHNA and YSLEER. This CDR3 is 15 amino acids long. V shed 0 bases and J shed 1 base, with 8 bases lying between them.

About this clone itself: Likely a read error: the CDR3 ends without its conserved phenylalanine or tryptophan. No DNA is shown, since the ends of the CDR3 on it are uncertain; the CDR3 is the one TCRdb lists. The J gene is TRBJ1-2, the V gene TRBV9; the DNA was not compared with TRBD1, the D call given in the table. The CDR3 totals 14 residues, both ends included. Germline lookup yields CDR1 SGDLS and CDR2 YYNGEE. The CDR3 here is CASSSQQLTGPLSL.

This clone has just a few counts. This sequence joins TRBV4-1 and TRBJ2-7; no clear D gene. V lost 2 bases and J lost 6, with 11 bases in between. Germline CDR1 MGHRA, CDR2 YSYEKL. This CDR3 spans 13 amino acids. The CDR3 bases are TGCGCCAGCAGCCAATGGGTGGAGAGCGAGCAGTACTTC. Its protein product is CASSQWVESEQYF.